The source of this T cell receptor beta chain is a study of STAT5B mutations in CD4+ large granular lymphocyte leukemia (dated by TCRdb to the early 2020s). Regarding the study in general: Among healthy controls, the CDR3 'QG' motif was associated with a particular HLA allele. Flow cytometry performed on FACSCanto II or FACSVerse showed that the purified fractions had more than 95% purity among lymphocytes. TCRbeta repertoires of CD4+ T-cell large granular lymphocyte leukemia patients were compared with those of healthy blood donors. General study outcomes and caveats: The main leukemic clonotypes were found to be private to each patient, although approximately 26% of the main leukemic clonotypes were detected at low frequency in the non-leukemic repertoires of other patients. Compared with healthy CD4+ repertoires, CD4-sorted patient repertoires appeared more clonal, and this difference remained even after the putative leukemic clones were removed. TRBV06-family usage was enriched among the top patient clones (8/27) compared with healthy controls (2/35). The data were not HLA-matched, and the relatively small sample size could explain the higher clonality seen in CD4+ compared with CD8+ T-LGLL.

Healthy controls were some 40 blood donors whose buffy coats came from the Finnish Red Cross blood service. All TCR-sequenced material derived from peripheral blood: patient blood samples and healthy donor buffy coats. Peripheral blood mononuclear cells were isolated by Ficoll-Hypaque gradient centrifugation. Magnetic purification was used to isolate CD4+ cells from the buffy coats of the healthy controls. Genomic DNA was extracted using the Gentra Puregene Cell and Tissue kit, and a Qubit 2.0 fluorometer was used to quantify it. At the junction V is shortened by 5 bases and J by 2 bases, with 12 bases in between. The CDR3 measures 15 amino acids from cysteine to phenylalanine. The CDR3 DNA has 45 bases and is translated from base 1. CDR1 and CDR2 are drawn from the germline V gene: SGHTA, FQGNSA. For this clone: Its recognized antigen is unknown. No quality values exist for individual bases; no much larger clone is one base distant.

TCRbeta rearrangements were sequenced from genomic DNA using the immunoSEQ assay at survey resolution. As for the original processing: In the TCR sequencing data, the lowest productive clonotype frequency that could be detected was 2.59 x 10-5. Only productive TCRbeta rearrangements, defined as complete and in-frame sequences, were included in the analyses. The clonality of each sample was calculated as Simpson clonality in the immunoSEQ Analyzer version 3.0. Clones were categorized by frequency as very rare, small, medium, large (1-20%) or hyperexpanded (>20%). Generation probabilities were estimated with OLGA 1.2.3, V-gene circos plots were made with VDJtools, specificities were looked up in VDJdb, and CDR3 motifs were identified with GLIPH. TCRdb obtained this table from immuneACCESS and retained in-frame rearrangements with V and J assigned. These tables miss some clones; where compared with another copy, unresolved V genes account for less than half of the shortfall, and the remainder is unexplained. The V and J calls and the clone size are those of that table, but D and trimming were determined from the DNA. This sample lists around 30,000 clones; 65% to 75% were detected once. The ten largest clonotypes hold approximately 3.1% of the sample.

The specimen was CD4+ T cells from blood buffy coats. The TCR was taken from a human donor in good health. Recombination connected TRBV7-2 to TRBJ2-2; possibly the D gene is TRBD1, per 5 matching bases. The CDR3 here reads CASSQARANTGELFF. The sequenced DNA is TGTGCCAGCAGCCAAGCCAGGGCAAACACCGGGGAGCTGTTTTTT. Joined to the reference TRBV7-2 and TRBJ2-2 proteins, this CDR3 gives the full variable domain: GAGVSQSPSNKVTEKGKDVELRCDPISGHTALYWYRQSLGQGLEFLIYFQGNSAPDKSGLPSDRFSAERTGGSVSTLTIQRTQQEDSAVYLCASSQARANTGELFFGEGSRLTVL.